This T cell receptor beta chain comes out of a study of PD-L1 blockade in urothelial cancer. Data came from immunoSEQ multiplex PCR; TCRdb stores just in-frame clones and leaves some out. The sample consists of about 130,000 clones, approximately 84% of them appearing once. Time point noted: pretreatment peripheral blood. This clonotype was obtained from a man in his forties or fifties with urothelial cancer. Here the sequenced sample was PBMCs, taken around atezolizumab (anti-PD-L1) treatment.

This CDR3 reads CASSGSGGPALSYEQYF. CDR3 DNA: TGTGCCAGCAGTGGGTCGGGAGGGCCGGCTTTATCCTACGAGCAGTACTTC. The chain couples TRBV6-4 to TRBJ2-7, with 8 bases lining up with TRBD2. The CDR3 has 17 residues. V lost 4 bases to trimming and J lost 1 base; unmatched junction nucleotides: 12. Germline CDR1 and CDR2: MRHNA and SNTAGT.